The entry that follows covers one TCR beta chain sequence. What it binds is not known. The data are from a study of shared clonotypes between healthy human individuals. Points from the study as a whole: Only blood was sampled; tissue repertoires likely differ.

Replicate PCRs were loaded with around 0.3 ug DNA from unsorted PBMC, around 30,000 T cell genomes. Original data processing: There were no quality scores in the junction-only immunoSEQ sequences, so filtering differed. Sequencing used immunoSEQ multiplex PCR; TCRdb keeps in-frame clones, though not all of them. The V and J calls and clone size come from that table; D and trimming were worked out from the DNA. Among roughly 490,000 clones listed, over 65% were seen once. The germline V and J ends were trimmed by 2 bases and 2 bases, with 8 bases remaining between them. Germline V gives CDR1 SGHTS, CDR2 YDEGEE. This CDR3 has 13 amino acids.

This TCR was recovered from a middle-aged woman in good health. Some clones in this sample may be carry-over from other donors' samples. Sequencing was done on a sample of PBMCs. J is TRBJ2-7 and V is TRBV5-8, with a possible D match to TRBD1 (6 bases). CDR3 loop: CASSFRGTYEQYF. The CDR3, as DNA: TGTGCCAGCAGCTTCAGGGGAACCTACGAGCAGTACTTC.